A single sample gave rise to the 17 T cell receptor beta chains below, sequenced in a study of PD-1 blockade in classical Hodgkin lymphoma. Time point indicated: newly diagnosed, previously untreated cHL patient sample. PBMCs were thawed, and CD8+ T cells were then isolated from them by magnetic negative selection. Some clones are missing from TCRdb's copy, which holds only in-frame ones; the method was immunoSEQ multiplex PCR. The table lists about 3,200 clones, approximately 70% of them singletons. The sequenced material came from CD8+ T cells from blood. Receptors originate from a human donor with classical Hodgkin lymphoma.

The gene calls are TRBV4-2 and TRBJ1-4; weak D call: TRBD1 (5 bases). V shed 0 bases and J shed 4 bases, with 12 bases lying between them. Per germline, CDR1 LGHNA and CDR2 YNFKEQ. CDR3 length equals 16 residues. CDR3 amino acids: CASSQDLGTGNEKLFF. CDR3 in DNA: TGTGCCAGCAGCCAAGATTTAGGGACGGGTAATGAAAAACTGTTTTTT.

This clone was detected only once. V gene TRBV29-1 combines with J gene TRBJ1-1; 8 bases are shared with TRBD1. Germline loops: CDR1 SQVTM, CDR2 ANQGSEA. The CDR3 has 14 amino acids. With V trimmed by 0 bases and J by 4 bases, 4 bases remained unmatched. This CDR3 is CSVEDGQGSTEAFF. The CDR3 coding sequence is TGCAGCGTTGAAGATGGACAGGGTAGCACTGAAGCTTTCTTT.

This clone was found a few times. This chain connects TRBV2 to TRBJ1-5; D perhaps matches TRBD1 (6 bases). Germline V gene lookup returns CDR1 SNHLY and CDR2 FYNNEI. Trimming pared 8 bases from V and 7 bases from J, leaving 18 bases between. The CDR3 has 14 residues. The CDR3 DNA is TGTGCCAGCGCGGCAGCCAGGGGACGGCAGCCCCAGCATTTT. Translating it yields CASAAARGRQPQHF.

The rearrangement uses TRBV5-8 and TRBJ1-5, with TRBD1 matching 7 bases. Germline loops: CDR1 SGHTS, CDR2 YDEGEE. The CDR3 consists of 16 residues. J was trimmed by 3 bases and V by 4 bases; bases with no gene match: 10. DNA for the CDR3: TGTGCCAGCAGCCCCCGCGGGACAGTACACAATCAGCCCCAGCATTTT. It is translated as CASSPRGTVHNQPQHF. Using reference TRBV5-8 and TRBJ1-5 for the parts outside the CDR3, the full variable domain is EAGVTQSPTHLIKTRGQQATLRCSPISGHTSVYWYQQALGLGLQFLLWYDEGEERNRGNFPPRFSGRQFPNYSSELNVNALELEDSALYLCASSPRGTVHNQPQHFGDGTRLSIL.

The rearrangement uses TRBV25-1 and TRBJ2-3; D might be TRBD2 (5 bases). V was pared by 1 base and J by 2 bases, with 16 bases between. CDR3 length: 17 residues. Germline-derived CDR1 and CDR2 are MGHDK and SYGVNS. The chain's CDR3 is CASSESQGWENTDTQYF. The CDR3 DNA reads TGTGCCAGCAGTGAATCCCAAGGGTGGGAGAACACAGATACGCAGTATTTT. Drawing the rest from reference TRBV25-1 and TRBJ2-3, the complete variable domain is EADIYQTPRYLVIGTGKKITLECSQTMGHDKMYWYQQDPGMELHLIHYSYGVNSTEKGDLSSESTVSRIRTEHFPLTLESARPSHTSQYLCASSESQGWENTDTQYFGPGTRLTVL.

The genes are TRBV7-9 and TRBJ2-5; maybe TRBD2 (6 bases). The CDR3 loop spans 15 amino acids. Germline V CDR1 and CDR2: SEHNR, FQNEAQ (reference sequence). V lost 5 bases and J 3 bases, leaving 16 bases between the germline ends. The CDR3 reads CASSLTREAEETQYF. The DNA of the CDR3 is TGTGCCAGCAGCCTTACCAGGGAGGCCGAAGAGACCCAGTACTTC. Full variable domain (missing parts from reference TRBV7-9 and TRBJ2-5): DTGVSQNPRHKITKRGQNVTFRCDPISEHNRLYWYRQTLGQGPEFLTYFQNEAQLEKSRLLSDRFSAERPKGSFSTLEIQRTEQGDSAMYLCASSLTREAEETQYFGPGTRLLVL.

The V call is TRBV28, the J call TRBJ1-5; 8 bases agree with TRBD1. CDR1 and CDR2 (germline): MDHEN, SYDVKM. CDR3 length equals 16 residues. V was clipped by 0 bases and J by 0 bases; unmatched bases: 1. CDR3 residues: CASSLWDRDSNQPQHF. The CDR3 DNA sequence: TGTGCCAGCAGTTTATGGGACAGGGATAGCAATCAGCCCCAGCATTTT.

V gene TRBV28 combines with J gene TRBJ1-2; unclear D gene. The V gene lost 0 bases and the J gene lost 3 bases, with 8 bases spanning the gap. The CDR3 consists of 14 residues. Germline V gene data show CDR1 as MDHEN and CDR2 as SYDVKM. CDR3 sequence: CASSLWEDYYGYTF. CDR3 nucleotide sequence: TGTGCCAGCAGTTTATGGGAGGACTACTATGGCTACACCTTC.

A single count supports this clone. The chain is built from TRBV28 and TRBJ1-1; D is undetermined. The V and J ends lost 4 bases and 3 bases respectively, with 18 bases between them. There are 16 residues in the CDR3. Germline lookup yields CDR1 MDHEN and CDR2 SYDVKM. The CDR3 DNA follows: TGTGCCAGCAGTTCCCCCTGGCTGGAGTTCCACACTGAAGCTTTCTTT. This gives the protein CASSSPWLEFHTEAFF.

The table lists this clone with a count of one. CDR3: CASSGPGQRQYF. The CDR3 bases are TGTGCCAGCAGCGGGCCGGGACAGAGACAGTACTTC. The chain uses TRBV11-2 and TRBJ2-7; 7 bases line up with TRBD1. V was clipped by 5 bases and J by 10 bases; unmatched bases: 8. The germline gives CDR1 SGHAT, CDR2 FQNNGV. This CDR3 is built from 12 residues.

The CDR3, as DNA: TGTGCCAGCAGTATATGGAGCTCTGGGGCCAACGTCCTGACTTTC. Amino acids: CASSIWSSGANVLTF. This chain uses TRBV6-5 with TRBJ2-6, with no clear D. This CDR3 spans 15 amino acids. Germline CDR1 reads MNHEY; CDR2 reads SVGAGI. Trimming pared 5 bases from V and 0 bases from J, leaving 8 bases between.

A single count supports this clone. The chain is built from TRBV15 and TRBJ2-5; a weak D match, TRBD1 (5 bases). Trimming removed 7 bases at V and 7 bases at J, with 22 bases between. The CDR3 runs to 15 residues. CDR1 is LNHNV, CDR2 YYDKDF, per germline (reference sequence). The CDR3, as DNA: TGTGCCACCACAGCAGAGGTAGCAGGGTTTGTGACCCAGTACTTC. Translation: CATTAEVAGFVTQYF.

The V and J genes are TRBV6-1 and TRBJ2-3; 7 bases match TRBD2. The V gene end was trimmed by 8 bases and the J gene end by 6 bases; junction bases not matched to a gene: 11. This CDR3 is 14 amino acids long. Germline-derived CDR1 and CDR2 are MNHNS and SASEGT. CDR3 DNA: TGTGCCAGCTCCAGGGCGGGAGAGTCCGATACGCAGTATTTT. It encodes CASSRAGESDTQYF.

This clone has only one observation. The chain employs TRBV4-1 and TRBJ1-2; D is undetermined. CDR3 length equals 16 residues. V lost 5 bases and J lost 4, with 20 bases in between. Germline CDR1 and CDR2: MGHRA and YSYEKL. DNA of the CDR3: TGCGCCAGCAGCGTGAGCCCCAACCGAAAGACCTATGGCTACACCTTC. Protein: CASSVSPNRKTYGYTF.

The V gene is TRBV6-1, the J gene TRBJ1-1; D may be TRBD1 (5 bases). Germline CDR1 reads MNHNS; CDR2 reads SASEGT. The ends were cut back, 4 bases at V and 5 bases at J, with 20 bases in the middle. The CDR3 spans 16 residues. The CDR3 is CASSGTLGEGLTEAFF. CDR3 coding DNA: TGTGCCAGCAGTGGTACCCTAGGGGAGGGTTTGACTGAAGCTTTCTTT.

The rearrangement joins TRBV6-1 to TRBJ2-7; no firm D call. Trimming stripped 1 base from V and 5 bases from J, with 12 bases between. Germline lookup yields CDR1 MNHNS and CDR2 SASEGT. The CDR3 loop spans 14 amino acids. The CDR3 reads CASSEDAEADEQYF. Here the CDR3 DNA reads TGTGCCAGCAGTGAAGACGCCGAAGCCGACGAGCAGTACTTC.

The chain is built from TRBV5-4 and TRBJ2-7; no firm D call. This CDR3 has 14 residues. V was cut by 4 bases and J by 5 bases, with 16 bases left in between. Germline V gene sequence: CDR1 SGHNT, CDR2 YYREEE (reference sequence). The CDR3 spells CASSQGRYSDEQYF. The CDR3 DNA reads TGTGCCAGCAGCCAAGGCCGATACAGCGACGAGCAGTACTTC.